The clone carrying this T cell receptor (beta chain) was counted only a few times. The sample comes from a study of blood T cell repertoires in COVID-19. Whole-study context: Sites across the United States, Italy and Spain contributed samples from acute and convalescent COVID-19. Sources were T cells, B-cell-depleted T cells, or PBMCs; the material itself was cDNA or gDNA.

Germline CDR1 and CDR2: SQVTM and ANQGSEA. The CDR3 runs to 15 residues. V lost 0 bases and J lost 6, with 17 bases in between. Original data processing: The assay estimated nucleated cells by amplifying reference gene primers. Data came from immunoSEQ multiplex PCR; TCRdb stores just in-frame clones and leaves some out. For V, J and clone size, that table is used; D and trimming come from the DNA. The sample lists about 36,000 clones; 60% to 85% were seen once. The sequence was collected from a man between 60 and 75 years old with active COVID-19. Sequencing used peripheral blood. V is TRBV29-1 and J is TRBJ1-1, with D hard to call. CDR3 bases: TGCAGCGTTGAAGATATTAGGCCGGGGTCCCCTGAAGCTTTCTTT. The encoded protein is CSVEDIRPGSPEAFF.